The 22 T cell receptor beta chains given below trace back to one sample, sequenced in a study of OX40 agonist ivuxolimab in advanced cancers. The assay was immunoSEQ multiplex PCR, and TCRdb's table has in-frame clones only and misses some. The table lists roughly 28,000 clones, more than 85% of them singletons, with roughly a tenth in the top ten. Sequencing used CD4+ or CD8+ T cells sorted from blood, obtained in a trial of the OX40 agonist ivuxolimab. The receptor source for this set is an adult with an advanced solid tumor such as melanoma, head and neck, liver or kidney cancer.

The chain combines TRBV27 with TRBJ1-2; tentatively, D is TRBD1 (6 bases). The germline CDR1 and CDR2 sequences are MNHEY and SMNVEV (reference sequence). V was trimmed by 5 bases and J by 5 bases, leaving 6 bases between them. This CDR3 is built from 11 residues. The CDR3 sequence is CASSQGYGYTF. The CDR3 DNA sequence: TGTGCCAGCAGTCAGGGGTATGGCTACACCTTC.

This rearrangement joins TRBV30 to TRBJ1-5; a possible D gene is TRBD1 (5 bases). Looked up from germline, CDR1 is GTSNPN and CDR2 is SVGIG (reference sequence). This CDR3 comprises 13 residues. Trimming left V 3 bases short and J 2 bases short, with 8 bases between. CDR3 DNA: TGTGCCTGGAGAGGGGAGGGCAATCAGCCCCAGCATTTT. Protein: CAWRGEGNQPQHF.

Here the CDR3 reads CASRRDRGQGYTF. The CDR3 DNA sequence: TGTGCCAGCAGAAGGGACAGGGGGCAGGGCTACACCTTC. The V call is TRBV27, the J call TRBJ1-2; 12 nucleotides agree with TRBD1. The V segment lost 6 bases and the J segment 8 bases; nucleotides outside the gene matches: 4. CDR3 length equals 13 residues. Germline lookup yields CDR1 MNHEY and CDR2 SMNVEV (reference sequence).

The chain employs TRBV19 and TRBJ2-1; D is ambiguous. Germline values: CDR1 LNHDA, CDR2 SQIVND (reference sequence). V lost 6 bases to trimming and J lost 5 bases, with 14 bases between them. The CDR3 is 14 residues long. The CDR3 DNA reads as TGTGCCAGTAGGGCTAGTACCCCTCACAATGAGCAGTTCTTC. Translating gives CASRASTPHNEQFF. The full variable domain, rest sourced from reference TRBV19 and TRBJ2-1, is DGGITQSPKYLFRKEGQNVTLSCEQNLNHDAMYWYRQDPGQGLRLIYYSQIVNDFQKGDIAEGYSVSREKKESFPLTVTSAQKNPTAFYLCASRASTPHNEQFFGPGTRLTVL.

The gene calls are TRBV5-1 and TRBJ1-2; D unclear. Trimming took off 4 bases at V and 1 base at J, with 8 bases between the two ends. The germline CDR1 and CDR2 sequences are SGHRS and YFSETQ. The CDR3 runs 13 residues. The CDR3 coding sequence is TGCGCCAGCAGCCGGACGGATAACTATGGCTACACCTTC. Translation gives CASSRTDNYGYTF.

The CDR3 DNA reads TGTGCCAGCAGCTTGGGCGGCTACTACGAGCAGTACTTC. Its protein is CASSLGGYYEQYF. V and J are TRBV5-4 and TRBJ2-7; D call uncertain. This CDR3 has 13 amino acids. V was cut by 0 bases and J by 3 bases, with 7 bases left in between. Germline V gene data show CDR1 as SGHNT and CDR2 as YYREEE (reference sequence).

The gene calls are TRBV10-3 and TRBJ2-1, with unresolved D. The CDR3 is made up of 12 amino acids. V was trimmed by 7 bases and J by 5 bases, leaving 9 bases between them. Germline V lookup: CDR1 ENHRY, CDR2 SYGVKD. CDR3 in amino acids: CAIINANNEQFF. CDR3 nucleotide sequence: TGTGCCATCATCAACGCAAACAATGAGCAGTTCTTC.

V and J are TRBV9 and TRBJ1-2; TRBD1 aligns across 9 bases. V lost 4 bases to trimming and J lost 2 bases; unmatched junction nucleotides: 6. Germline V gene data show CDR1 as SGDLS and CDR2 as YYNGEE. The CDR3 has 15 residues. The CDR3 loop is CASSLTGGANYGYTF. The CDR3 bases are TGTGCCAGCAGCCTCACAGGGGGCGCCAACTATGGCTACACCTTC.

The chain uses TRBV4-3 and TRBJ2-7; a weak D match, TRBD2 (7 bases). The CDR3 has 15 amino acids. V was shortened by 2 bases and J by 4 bases, with 15 bases between the two germline ends. From germline, CDR1 is LGHNA and CDR2 YSLEER. The CDR3 protein is CASSQSRGAPYEQYF. CDR3 DNA sequence: TGCGCCAGCAGCCAAAGCCGGGGGGCCCCGTACGAGCAGTACTTC.

This clone was seen once. The V call is TRBV7-9, the J call TRBJ1-2; D is undetermined. In germline, CDR1 is SEHNR, CDR2 FQNEAQ (reference sequence). V lost 2 bases, J lost 2 bases, and 9 bases lay in between. The CDR3 loop spans 14 amino acids. CDR3 sequence (DNA): TGTGCCAGCAGCTTATTGGGTGGGAACTATGGCTACACCTTC. This encodes CASSLLGGNYGYTF.

This chain uses TRBV27 with TRBJ2-3, with 10 positions matching TRBD1. This CDR3 has 14 amino acids. Germline CDR1 reads MNHEY; CDR2 reads SMNVEV (reference sequence). The trim removed 8 bases at V and 5 bases at J, leaving 7 bases unmatched. Written as DNA, the CDR3 is TGTGCCAGCCGAGCGGGGACAGGGGTAGATACGCAGTATTTT. As protein: CASRAGTGVDTQYF.

The CDR3 region has the DNA TGTGCCAGCAGCTTGAGTTATGGGACAGGAGAAGCTTTCTTT. This gives the protein CASSLSYGTGEAFF. The chain combines TRBV5-6 with TRBJ1-1, with TRBD1 identical over 8 bases. Germline V gene lookup returns CDR1 SGHDT and CDR2 YYEEEE. V lost 1 base, J lost 8 bases, and 7 bases stayed unmatched. The CDR3 is made up of 14 amino acids. Together with reference TRBV5-6 and TRBJ1-1, the CDR3 gives the full variable domain: DAGVTQSPTHLIKTRGQQVTLRCSPKSGHDTVSWYQQALGQGPQFIFQYYEEEERQRGNFPDRFSGHQFPNYSSELNVNALLLGDSALYLCASSLSYGTGEAFFGQGTRLTVV.

The gene calls are TRBV7-9 and TRBJ2-7, with TRBD1 identical over 7 bases. The length of the CDR3 is 14 residues. Germline loops: CDR1 SEHNR, CDR2 FQNEAQ (reference sequence). V lost 2 bases, J lost 5 bases, and 6 bases stayed unmatched. The CDR3: CASSLTTGIHEQYF. The DNA of the CDR3 is TGTGCCAGCAGCTTAACGACAGGGATCCACGAGCAGTACTTC. Full variable domain (rest looked up from reference TRBV7-9 and TRBJ2-7): DTGVSQNPRHKITKRGQNVTFRCDPISEHNRLYWYRQTLGQGPEFLTYFQNEAQLEKSRLLSDRFSAERPKGSFSTLEIQRTEQGDSAMYLCASSLTTGIHEQYFGPGTRLTVT.

V usage is TRBV6-6 and J usage is TRBJ2-2; tentatively, D is TRBD1 (6 bases). The germline V gene has CDR1 MNHNY and CDR2 SVGAGI (reference sequence). Trimming stripped 1 base from V and 7 bases from J, with 13 bases between. This CDR3 contains 15 residues. DNA for the CDR3: TGTGCCAGCAGTTACTTCATGGAGACAGGCGGGGAGCTGTTTTTT. Translation: CASSYFMETGGELFF.

Remarks on this clone: Its ends do not fully match the called genes, so a read error is possible. J is TRBJ2-1 and V is TRBV6-1, with TRBD1 matching 7 bases. Germline CDR1 MNHNS, CDR2 SASEGT. The CDR3 runs to 15 residues. Here the CDR3 reads CASPFGTALYNGQFF. The DNA for the CDR3 is TGTGCCAGCCCATTTGGGACAGCACTTTACAATGGGCAGTTCTTC.

This chain links TRBV27 with TRBJ2-2; 9 bases align to TRBD2. CDR1 is MNHEY, CDR2 SMNVEV, per germline (reference sequence). V shed 2 bases and J 2 bases; nucleotides not matched to a gene: 6. CDR3 size: 17 residues. This chain's CDR3 is CASSLAGGPYNTGELFF. The CDR3 DNA sequence: TGTGCCAGCAGTTTAGCGGGAGGGCCTTACAACACCGGGGAGCTGTTTTTT.

In its sample, this clone was seen once. The chain is built from TRBV19 and TRBJ2-7; the D is unclear. Germline V gene lookup returns CDR1 LNHDA and CDR2 SQIVND (reference sequence). The germline V and J ends were trimmed by 7 bases and 4 bases, with 14 bases remaining between them. The CDR3 runs to 13 residues. The CDR3 region is CASTFGVGYEQYF. The CDR3 DNA sequence: TGTGCCAGTACCTTTGGGGTCGGGTACGAGCAGTACTTC.

The rearrangement links TRBV5-6 to TRBJ2-7, with D perhaps assigned TRBD1 or TRBD2 (6 bases each). The CDR3 has 14 amino acids. The V gene lost 2 bases and the J gene lost 5 bases, with 14 bases spanning the gap. Germline V gene lookup returns CDR1 SGHDT and CDR2 YYEEEE. DNA of the CDR3: TGTGCCAGCAGCTTCTGGGGGGCGGCGCACGAGCAGTACTTC. Its protein is CASSFWGAAHEQYF.

The chain carries TRBV14 and TRBJ2-2; 8 bases map to TRBD1. Germline V gene data show CDR1 as SGHDN and CDR2 as FVKESK. The CDR3 consists of 15 residues. Trimming took 4 bases from V and 3 from J; bases not matched to a gene: 4. CDR3 bases: TGTGCCAGCAGCCCCGGACAGGGCTACACCGGGGAGCTGTTTTTT. Amino acid sequence: CASSPGQGYTGELFF.

This clone is a singleton in its sample. The chain combines TRBV27 with TRBJ2-3; TRBD2 agrees at 10 bases. CDR3 length: 14 residues. Germline V gene sequence: CDR1 MNHEY, CDR2 SMNVEV (reference sequence). V was clipped by 7 bases and J by 4 bases; unmatched bases: 5. DNA for the CDR3: TGTGCCAGCACCTTAGCGGGAGGAGCAGATACGCAGTATTTT. It is translated as CASTLAGGADTQYF.

The V call is TRBV19, the J call TRBJ1-2; D remains unclear. In germline, CDR1 is LNHDA, CDR2 SQIVND (reference sequence). CDR3 length: 13 amino acids. V shed 4 bases and J shed 8 bases, with 14 bases lying between them. CDR3 loop: CASSTIPLSGYTF. Written as DNA, the CDR3 is TGTGCCAGTAGTACGATACCCTTATCCGGCTACACCTTC.

The chain has TRBV27 and TRBJ2-2; 9 nucleotides align to TRBD1. Trimming removed 6 bases from V and 1 base from J; junction bases left unmatched: 6. The CDR3 has 16 amino acids. Germline V gene lookup returns CDR1 MNHEY and CDR2 SMNVEV (reference sequence). The CDR3 DNA reads as TGTGCCAGCAGGGTTGCGGGACAGGGGAACACCGGGGAGCTGTTTTTT. Translation: CASRVAGQGNTGELFF.